What follows is one TCR beta chain and its context. Its antigen is currently unknown. This sample was included in a study of shared clonotypes between healthy human individuals. Study conclusions and caveats: Among several donors, roughly 5.4% of naive CD4 clonotypes were found in common. As a rule, naive subsets had a larger estimated richness than memory subsets.

The assay was immunoSEQ multiplex PCR, and TCRdb's table has in-frame clones only and misses some. The table lists approximately 530,000 clones, almost 97% of them singletons, with roughly 0.06% in the top ten. Germline V lookup: CDR1 MNHEY, CDR2 SMNVEV (reference sequence). This CDR3 is built from 13 residues. V was clipped by 3 bases and J by 6 bases, with 8 bases between them. The specimen sequenced was naive CD4+ T cells sorted from blood. Subset given: CD45RA+ positively selected. The receptor's source is a woman aged 25-40 years in good health. The chain has TRBV27 and TRBJ2-2; no reliable D call. In DNA, the CDR3 is TGTGCCAGCAGTTTCCCCCCGCCCGGGGAGCTGTTTTTT. Its translation: CASSFPPPGELFF.